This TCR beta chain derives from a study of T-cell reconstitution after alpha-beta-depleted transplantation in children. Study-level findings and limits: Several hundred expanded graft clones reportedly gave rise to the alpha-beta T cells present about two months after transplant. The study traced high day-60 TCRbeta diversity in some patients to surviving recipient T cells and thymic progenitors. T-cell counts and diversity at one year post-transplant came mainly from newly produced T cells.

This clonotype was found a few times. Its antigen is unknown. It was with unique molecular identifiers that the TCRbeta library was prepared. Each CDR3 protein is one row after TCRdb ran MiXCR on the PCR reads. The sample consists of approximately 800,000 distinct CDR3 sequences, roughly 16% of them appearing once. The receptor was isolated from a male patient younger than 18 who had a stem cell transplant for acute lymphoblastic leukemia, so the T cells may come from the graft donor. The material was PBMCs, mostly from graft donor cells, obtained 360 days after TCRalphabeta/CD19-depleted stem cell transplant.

Here the CDR3 DNA reads TGTGCCAGCAGCGCCGACAGTCAGGGCCACTACGAGCAGTACTTC. Encoded protein: CASSADSQGHYEQYF. The V gene is TRBV13, the J gene TRBJ2-7; possible D gene TRBD1, 5 bases. The CDR3 covers 15 residues. The V gene's germline CDR1 is PRHDT and CDR2 FYEKMQ (reference sequence). V was cut by 5 bases and J by 3 bases, with 17 bases left in between. Based on the CDR3 plus reference TRBV13 and TRBJ2-7, the full variable domain is AAGVIQSPRHLIKEKRETATLKCYPIPRHDTVYWYQQGPGQDPQFLISFYEKMQSDKGSIPDRFSAQQFSDYHSELNMSSLELGDSALYFCASSADSQGHYEQYFGPGTRLTVT.